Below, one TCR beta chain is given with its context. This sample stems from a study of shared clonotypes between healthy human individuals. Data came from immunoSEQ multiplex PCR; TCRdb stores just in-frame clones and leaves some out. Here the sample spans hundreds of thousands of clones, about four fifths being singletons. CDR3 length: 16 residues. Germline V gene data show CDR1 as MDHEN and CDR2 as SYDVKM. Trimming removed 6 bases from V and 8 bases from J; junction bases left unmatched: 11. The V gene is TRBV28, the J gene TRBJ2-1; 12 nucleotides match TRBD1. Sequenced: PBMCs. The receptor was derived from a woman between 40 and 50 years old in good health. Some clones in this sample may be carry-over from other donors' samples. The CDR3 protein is CASRGPGTGGIYEQFF. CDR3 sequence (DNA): TGTGCCAGCAGGGGCCCCGGGACAGGGGGCATCTATGAGCAGTTCTTC. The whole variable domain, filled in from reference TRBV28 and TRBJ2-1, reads DVKVTQSSRYLVKRTGEKVFLECVQDMDHENMFWYRQDPGLGLRLIYFSYDVKMKEKGDIPEGYSVSREKKERFSLILESASTNQTSMYLCASRGPGTGGIYEQFFGPGTRLTVL.